These 21 T cell receptor beta chains came from one sample sequenced in a study of blood T cell repertoires in COVID-19. Sequenced by immunoSEQ multiplex PCR; TCRdb stores in-frame clones only, minus some. This table holds roughly 45,000 clones, 85% to 95% found once. The sequencing input was peripheral blood. The source of these receptors is a man in his sixties with COVID-19, enrolled during active disease.

The genes are TRBV27 and TRBJ1-1; tentative D call: TRBD1 (6 bases). V shed 6 bases and J shed 0 bases, with 11 bases lying between them. The germline V gene encodes CDR1 MNHEY and CDR2 SMNVEV (reference sequence). The CDR3 is 14 amino acids. The CDR3 nucleotides read TGTGCCAGCAGCCGGACAGCGATGAACACTGAAGCTTTCTTT. This encodes CASSRTAMNTEAFF.

The V gene is TRBV23-1, the J gene TRBJ1-6; 10 positions match TRBD1. TRBV23-1 is given ORF status, its function remaining uncertain. The CDR3 is 17 amino acids. V shed 9 bases and J 5 bases; nucleotides not matched to a gene: 13. CDR3 in amino acids: CASKTGQGRWNNSPLHF. For the CDR3, the DNA is TGCGCCAGTAAAACGGGACAGGGGAGATGGAATAATTCACCCCTCCACTTT.

This sequence joins TRBV6-6 and TRBJ2-7, with TRBD1 as a possible D gene (8 bases). The CDR3 has 17 amino acids. V lost 5 bases and J lost 4, with 24 bases in between. CDR1 MNHNY and CDR2 SVGAGI come from the germline V gene (reference sequence). CDR3 DNA sequence: TGTGCCAGCAGTCGATCGTGGATTGGACAGGGAGGGTACGAGCAGTACTTC. It encodes CASSRSWIGQGGYEQYF.

The chain uses TRBV3-1 (or the pseudogene TRBV3-2) and TRBJ2-1; TRBD2 agrees at 10 bases. J lost 4 bases, V lost 2 bases, and 2 bases had no gene match. CDR3 length: 15 residues. Germline V gives CDR1 LGHDT, CDR2 YNNKEL (reference sequence). The CDR3 here is CASSQTSGAYNEQFF. CDR3 bases: TGTGCCAGCAGCCAAACTAGCGGGGCTTACAATGAGCAGTTCTTC.

The chain links TRBV27 to TRBJ2-1, with D possibly matching TRBD1 (6 bases). Germline-derived CDR1 and CDR2 are MNHEY and SMNVEV (reference sequence). This CDR3 contains 12 residues. Trimming cost V 8 bases and J 10 bases, with 15 bases left between them. The CDR3 loop is CASRDNLREQFF. The CDR3, as DNA: TGTGCCAGCCGGGACAATCTAAGAGAGCAGTTCTTC.

The sample holds one count of this clone. The chain uses TRBV18 and TRBJ2-6; 8 bases map to TRBD1. V was pared by 3 bases and J by 1 base, with 5 bases of the junction left unmatched. CDR1 and CDR2 (germline): KGHSH, LQKENI. The CDR3 covers 17 residues. In DNA form, the CDR3 reads TGTGCCAGCTCACCCCGCCAGGGGGCATCTGGGGCCAACGTCCTGACTTTC. It translates to CASSPRQGASGANVLTF.

The chain carries TRBV7-9 and TRBJ1-2; D gene uncertain. The CDR3 has 11 residues. Trimming pared 5 bases from V and 8 bases from J, leaving 9 bases between. Germline lookup yields CDR1 SEHNR and CDR2 FQNEAQ (reference sequence). The CDR3 sequence: CASSLREGYTF. CDR3 in DNA: TGTGCCAGCAGCCTTCGGGAAGGCTACACCTTC.

This chain uses TRBV23-1 with TRBJ2-1; TRBD2 aligns across 14 bases. TRBV23-1 is identified as an open reading frame with a role that is uncertain. This CDR3 comprises 15 residues. V trimming: 2 bases; J trimming: 9 bases; junction bases outside the gene matches: 3. Written as DNA, the CDR3 is TGCGCCAGCAGTCAAGGGACTAGCGGGAGACGTGAGCAGTTCTTC. Translation gives CASSQGTSGRREQFF.

This chain links TRBV24-1 with TRBJ1-2; D call uncertain. Germline V CDR1 and CDR2: KGHDR, SFDVKD. The CDR3 length is 13 residues. Trimming removed 0 bases at V and 6 bases at J, with 7 bases between. The CDR3 sequence is CATSDLTAHGYTF. In DNA form, the CDR3 reads TGTGCCACCAGTGATTTGACTGCTCATGGCTACACCTTC.

This chain connects TRBV25-1 to TRBJ1-2; TRBD1 aligns across 7 bases. The V gene's germline CDR1 is MGHDK and CDR2 SYGVNS. Trimming at V came to 9 bases and at J to 1 base, leaving 8 bases not matched to a gene. The CDR3 covers 14 residues. The CDR3 loop reads CASSQTGINYGYTF. In nucleotides, the CDR3 is TGTGCCAGTTCGCAGACAGGGATTAACTATGGCTACACCTTC.

This rearrangement joins TRBV30 to TRBJ1-5; no clear D gene. Germline CDR1 reads GTSNPN; CDR2 reads SVGIG (reference sequence). Trimming shortened V by 2 bases and J by 0 bases, and 11 bases separated the two germline ends. CDR3 length: 15 residues. This CDR3 reads CAWSREGSSNQPQHF. The CDR3, as DNA: TGTGCCTGGAGTCGGGAGGGTTCTAGCAATCAGCCCCAGCATTTT.

V and J are TRBV11-3 and TRBJ2-1; 7 bases match TRBD2. The CDR3 is 16 residues long. Germline loops: CDR1 SGHNT, CDR2 YENEEA. The ends lost 5 bases at V and 0 bases at J; junction bases unmatched: 7. The CDR3 DNA sequence: TGTGCCAGCAGCGGGGGGGGGACGAGCTCCTACAATGAGCAGTTCTTC. It encodes CASSGGGTSSYNEQFF.

V gene TRBV18 combines with J gene TRBJ1-2; unclear D gene. From germline, CDR1 is KGHSH and CDR2 LQKENI. V was cut by 3 bases and J by 3 bases, with 14 bases left in between. This CDR3 spans 15 amino acids. The CDR3 DNA sequence: TGTGCCAGCTCACCCGCAAGCGGGCTATACTATGGCTACACCTTC. Its protein is CASSPASGLYYGYTF.

This clone appeared a few times. The rearrangement joins TRBV18 to TRBJ1-2; tentatively, D is TRBD1 (5 bases). V gave up 3 bases and J gave up 1 base, with 12 bases separating them. Germline V gene sequence: CDR1 KGHSH, CDR2 LQKENI. The length of the CDR3 is 15 residues. The CDR3 spells CASSPTAGRNYGYTF. The CDR3 DNA reads TGTGCCAGCTCACCGACAGCGGGCCGTAACTATGGCTACACCTTC.

The chain is built from TRBV11-3 and TRBJ2-7; TRBD2 agrees at 8 bases. CDR3 length: 16 amino acids. V trimming: 3 bases; J trimming: 2 bases; junction bases outside the gene matches: 9. Looked up from germline, CDR1 is SGHNT and CDR2 is YENEEA. CDR3 nucleotide sequence: TGTGCCAGCAGCTTCATGCCTAGCGGGTCCCCCTACGAGCAGTACTTC. This sequence encodes CASSFMPSGSPYEQYF.

V gene TRBV5-1 combines with J gene TRBJ2-1; TRBD2 aligns across 12 bases. CDR3 length: 17 residues. The V and J ends lost 4 bases and 7 bases, in that order; junction bases with no gene match: 12. Germline CDR1 is SGHRS and CDR2 is YFSETQ. The chain's CDR3 is CASSAALAGGPGNEQFF. The CDR3 coding sequence is TGCGCCAGCAGCGCCGCTCTAGCGGGGGGGCCCGGGAATGAGCAGTTCTTC. The variable domain in full, with the rest retrieved from reference TRBV5-1 and TRBJ2-1, is KAGVTQTPRYLIKTRGQQVTLSCSPISGHRSVSWYQQTPGQGLQFLFEYFSETQRNKGNFPGRFSGRQFSNSRSEMNVSTLELGDSALYLCASSAALAGGPGNEQFFGPGTRLTVL.

The CDR3 region is CASSPSIDRAVGNTEAFF. The CDR3 DNA sequence: TGTGCCAGCAGCCCCTCGATAGACAGGGCCGTCGGGAACACTGAAGCTTTCTTT. The V call is TRBV5-4, the J call TRBJ1-1; TRBD1 matches 7 bases. This CDR3 is built from 18 residues. V shed 4 bases and J 1 base; nucleotides not matched to a gene: 16. The germline CDR1 and CDR2 sequences are SGHNT and YYREEE (reference sequence).

This chain links TRBV13 with TRBJ2-3; 10 nucleotides line up with TRBD2. J was trimmed by 3 bases and V by 5 bases; bases with no gene match: 14. This CDR3 spans 18 amino acids. The germline V gene has CDR1 PRHDT and CDR2 FYEKMQ (reference sequence). The DNA for the CDR3 is TGTGCCAGCAGCCAAGGGCCTGGGAGCGGGAGGGAGACAGATACGCAGTATTTT. This encodes CASSQGPGSGRETDTQYF.

V and J are TRBV5-1 and TRBJ1-4; 10 bases match TRBD1. J lost 7 bases, V lost 0 bases, and 3 bases had no gene match. This CDR3 has 15 amino acids. Germline lookup yields CDR1 SGHRS and CDR2 YFSETQ. CDR3 in amino acids: CASSLGDRGREKLFF. The CDR3 DNA is TGCGCCAGCAGCTTGGGGGACAGGGGTCGTGAAAAACTGTTTTTT.

The rearrangement uses TRBV4-1 and TRBJ2-2, with D unclear. Between the trimmed V and J ends, which lost 3 bases and 8 bases, there was a span of 7 bases. Looked up from germline, CDR1 is MGHRA and CDR2 is YSYEKL. The CDR3 is 12 residues long. CDR3 region: CASSHPLGELFF. The CDR3 DNA sequence: TGCGCCAGCAGCCACCCCCTAGGGGAGCTGTTTTTT.

The CDR3 is CASSSRLAEAFF. In nucleotides, the CDR3 is TGTGCCAGCAGTTCCCGTCTCGCGGAAGCTTTCTTT. The rearrangement links TRBV27 to TRBJ1-1; no firm D call. This CDR3 is built from 12 residues. V dropped 4 bases and J dropped 8 bases, with 11 bases sitting between them. Germline assignment: CDR1 MNHEY and CDR2 SMNVEV (reference sequence).